The sequence of this T cell receptor beta chain was determined in a study of cytomegalovirus exposure and HLA in healthy donors. Study details: Some 85 million unique TCRs from HLA-typed donors were held in an early data release. Whole-study findings and limits: Most of the TCR beta V segments (in an earlier analysis) were productive either about 87% or about 30% of the time.

Primers for the PCR totalled 60 Vbeta and 13 Jbeta. The authors' processing: Approximately 12 million of roughly 81 million unique TCR beta chains were shared, per a later count. This table comes from immunoSEQ multiplex PCR, and its TCRdb copy is limited to in-frame clones, with some not included. Clone size and V and J calls were adopted from that table, with D and trimming inferred from the DNA. The table has 85,000 to 130,000 clones, around 82% seen once. On this clone: What it binds is not known.

The CDR3 consists of 13 residues. Germline V gene sequence: CDR1 WNHNN, CDR2 SYGVQD (reference sequence). V lost 4 bases to trimming and J lost 0 bases, with 5 bases between them. This receptor was taken from a man between 50 and 59 years old in good health and CMV-seronegative. The sample taken for sequencing was PBMCs. J is TRBJ2-3 and V is TRBV10-1, with D unresolved. CDR3 coding DNA: TGCGCCAGCAGTGTGGGCAGCACAGATACGCAGTATTTT. It encodes CASSVGSTDTQYF.